This T cell receptor (beta chain) is from a study of blood T cell repertoires in COVID-19. The repertoire was sequenced with immunoSEQ multiplex PCR; TCRdb's copy has only in-frame clones and lacks some. The table lists approximately 150,000 clones, 70% to 90% of them singletons. The CDR3 spans 15 residues. Trimming removed 3 bases from V and 5 bases from J; junction bases left unmatched: 6. The germline gives CDR1 SGHRS, CDR2 YFSETQ. This clonotype was sampled from a woman older than 75 with COVID-19, enrolled during active disease. This chain uses TRBV5-1 with TRBJ2-5, with TRBD1 matching over 11 bases. Sample: peripheral blood. The CDR3 DNA is TGCGCCAGCAGCTCCAGGACAGGGGGCACGGAGACCCAGTACTTC. Its translation: CASSSRTGGTETQYF.